Described below is a single T cell receptor (beta chain) sequence and its context. Its binding antigen is unknown. No base quality values were provided; no much bigger clone lies one nucleotide off. Library preparation employed 5' RACE. TCRdb names Illumina HiSeq 2500 as the instrument used. A second PCR of roughly 7 to 12 cycles was performed with a sample-barcoded 5' primer and a J-beta primer mix. A template-switch 5' adaptor carrying 12 random nucleotides introduced a unique molecular identifier onto each TCR beta cDNA molecule. Each sample yielded at least 2.5 million CDR3-containing paired-end reads. First-strand cDNA was synthesized from all RNA with the Mint cDNA synthesis kit, primed by a TRBC-specific oligonucleotide. Following uracil-DNA glycosylase treatment, all cDNA underwent a first 18-cycle PCR with the universal primers M1SS and BC2_uni_R. The study's processing was this. Each sample was normalized by randomly selecting 1 million high-quality reads, each carrying a distinct molecular identifier. Reads sharing molecular identifiers were discarded rather than binned into consensus sequences. MiTCR, run with a Q25 quality threshold and the strictest error-elimination algorithm, handled CDR3 identification, clonotype clustering and error correction. Lower-bound total TCR beta diversity was estimated with a nonparametric unseen species model using Euler transformation. TCRdb trimmed the raw reads at Q25, called clones with MiXCR and kept productive beta chains. Rows with a matching CDR3 protein are joined into one entry that keeps the most common DNA and genes. TCRdb, not the authors, supplied the V and J calls. Across this sample there are approximately 700,000 distinct CDR3 sequences, with about a third seen only once. Approximately 15% of the sample is taken by the ten largest.

The roughly 39 donors, aged about 6 to 100 years, were systemically healthy Caucasian individuals from Russia. Each donor gave about 11 milliliters of peripheral blood, drawn into EDTA-treated Vacutainer tubes. Ficoll-Paque density-gradient centrifugation was used to isolate PBMCs, with at least 7 million obtained per sample. Trizol reagent was used to extract total RNA from the PBMCs, yielding at least 5 micrograms per sample. For every donor, flow cytometry on a PBMC aliquot measured the percentage of naive CD45RAhigh/CD27high T cells. This sample is part of a study of blood T cells in healthy people across ages (dated by TCRdb to 2014 to 2015). With regard to the full study: In model experiments, roughly one uniquely barcoded TCR beta cDNA molecule per two T cells was captured by template switching. To track age-related changes in TCR beta repertoire diversity, the study relied on deep sequencing normalized with unique cDNA molecular identifiers. The donors were divided into four age groups: young (average roughly 15 years), middle-aged (approximately 39), aged (under 70) and long-lived (82). To avoid experimental bias, donors of different ages were spread randomly across the sequencing lanes. For two donors (one aged 18 to 29 and one aged 80 or older), the study analyzed two additional independent replicas of 1 million unique cDNA reads from the same blood draw.

Broad study findings and their caveats: Bulk unsorted PBMC profiling prevented conclusive comparison of naive and antigen-experienced compartments. A strong correlation was found between observed TCR beta diversity and the percentage of naive T cells measured by flow cytometry. Total diversity estimates from one million sequenced T cells were considered lower bounds and underestimates. Compared with the aged group, more naive CD4+ T cells, fewer expanded clones and increased TCR diversity were shown by the long-lived group, suggesting age selection. Because donor CMV infection status was unknown, age-related changes in expanded clonotypes were potentially confounded. As age increased, observed TCR beta diversity per million T cells dropped in a roughly linear way, and a significant reduction was already evident by age approximately 40.

This TCR was sampled from a woman aged 80 or over in good health. Donor details come from another sample of the same person, matched by shared clones. Sequencing was performed on blood.

The DNA reads TGCAGTGCTAGAGATCAGCGGGGGGGTCACTCCAATGAGCAGTTCTTC. It translates as CSARDQRGGHSNEQFF. The chain is encoded by TRBV20-1 joined to TRBJ2-1; 10 junctional bases match TRBD2. The germline V gene (reference sequence) yields DFQATT for CDR1 and SNEGSKA for CDR2. Trimming leaves V shorter by 0 bases and J shorter by 6 bases, with the junction holding 8 bases beyond the gene matches. The CDR3 sequence holds 16 residues, the cysteine and phenylalanine included. Left in the record is the CDR3 DNA by itself, 48 bases read in frame from the first base.